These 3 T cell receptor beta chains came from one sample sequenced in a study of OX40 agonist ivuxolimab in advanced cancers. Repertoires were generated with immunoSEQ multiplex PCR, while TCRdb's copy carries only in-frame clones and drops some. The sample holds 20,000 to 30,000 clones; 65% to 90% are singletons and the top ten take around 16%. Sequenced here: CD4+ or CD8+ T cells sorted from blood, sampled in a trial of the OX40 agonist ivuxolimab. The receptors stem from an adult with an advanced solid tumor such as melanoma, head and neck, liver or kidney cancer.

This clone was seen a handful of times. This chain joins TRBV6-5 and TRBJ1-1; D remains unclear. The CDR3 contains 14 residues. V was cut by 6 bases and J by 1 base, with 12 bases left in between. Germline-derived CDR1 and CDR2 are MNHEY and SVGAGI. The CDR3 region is CASSHQVGNTEAFF. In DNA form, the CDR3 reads TGTGCCAGCAGCCACCAGGTGGGGAACACTGAAGCTTTCTTT.

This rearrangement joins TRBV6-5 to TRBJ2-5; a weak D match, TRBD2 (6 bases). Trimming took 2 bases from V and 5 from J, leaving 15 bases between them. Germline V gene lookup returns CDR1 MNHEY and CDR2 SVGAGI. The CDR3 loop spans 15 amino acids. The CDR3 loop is CASSYGPGVGETQYF. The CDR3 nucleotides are TGTGCCAGCAGTTACGGCCCGGGGGTGGGGGAGACCCAGTACTTC.

In nucleotides, the CDR3 is TGTGCCAGCAGCTTTAGGTCTTCCTACGAGCAGTACTTC. Its translation is CASSFRSSYEQYF. V gene TRBV13 combines with J gene TRBJ2-7; D unresolved. The CDR3 has 13 amino acids. V was trimmed by 3 bases and J by 1 base, leaving 7 bases between them. Germline V gene lookup returns CDR1 PRHDT and CDR2 FYEKMQ (reference sequence).